Detailed here is one TCR beta chain. Its specificity is unknown. V shed 1 base and J shed 5 bases, with 5 bases lying between them. The CDR3 has 12 amino acids. Germline lookup yields CDR1 ENHRY and CDR2 SYGVKD. Libraries were prepared by immunoSEQ multiplex PCR; TCRdb keeps only in-frame clonotypes and omits some of them. Of around 510,000 clones in the sample, 90% to 96% were seen once. This sample was taken from a study of shared clonotypes between healthy human individuals. Overall study findings and caveats: Naive CD4 clonotype sharing across several donors was approximately 5%.

The gene calls are TRBV10-3 and TRBJ2-5, with no clear D. The clonotype was recovered from a woman in her twenties or thirties in good health. Material: naive CD4+ T cells sorted from blood. Subset here: CD45RA+ positively selected. The CDR3 DNA is TGTGCCATCAGTGAGTGGGCGGAGACCCAGTACTTC. Protein product: CAISEWAETQYF.